One TCR beta chain is described in this entry. As yet, its antigen is unknown. This entry comes from a study of cytomegalovirus exposure and HLA in healthy donors. About the research overall: Both the approximately 130 validation repertoires and the roughly 700 first-cohort repertoires used the same platform, as reported by a later analysis. Notes on the study in general: Reports credit the classifier with highly specific, highly sensitive diagnosis of cytomegalovirus status.

Method: immunoSEQ multiplex PCR; TCRdb's copy keeps in-frame clones and lacks some. The sample includes fewer than 90,000 clones, roughly 94% of them seen just once. Input material: PBMCs. The sequence derives from a woman aged 18-35 years in good health and CMV-seropositive.

CDR3 loop: CASSRAPGSPLHF. Written as DNA, the CDR3 is TGTGCCAGCAGCCGGGCGCCAGGGTCACCCCTCCACTTT. The gene calls are TRBV5-4 and TRBJ1-6; D possibly corresponds to TRBD1 (5 bases). CDR3 length: 13 residues. Trimming cost V 4 bases and J 10 bases, with 12 bases left between them. Germline assignment: CDR1 SGHNT and CDR2 YYREEE (reference sequence). The variable domain in full, with the rest retrieved from reference TRBV5-4 and TRBJ1-6, is ETGVTQSPTHLIKTRGQQVTLRCSSQSGHNTVSWYQQALGQGPQFIFQYYREEENGRGNFPPRFSGLQFPNYSSELNVNALELDDSALYLCASSRAPGSPLHFGNGTRLTVT.